A single TCR beta chain is shown here with its context. What it binds is not known. The V gene's germline CDR1 is MNHEY and CDR2 SMNVEV (reference sequence). The V and J ends lost 5 bases and 2 bases respectively, with 15 bases between them. The CDR3 runs to 16 residues. This sample is drawn from a study of Ad26.COV2.S vaccination and SARS-CoV-2 variants. Study-wide background: By the intramuscular route, Ad26.COV2.S was given once, or twice 56 days apart.

Treatment here: some 20 received Ad26.COV2.S at low or high dose, single or two shots; about 5 received placebo; per-sample allocation not given. After the first vaccine or placebo injection, samples were drawn on day 63. This Boston cohort included adults aged 18-55 years. Wuhan-strain SARS-CoV-2 spike was expressed by the Ad26 vector that made up the vaccine. Study-wide results and caveats: Recipients given vaccine exceeded placebo recipients in spike-specific TCR breadth.

Sequencing was performed with immunoSEQ multiplex PCR; in TCRdb, only in-frame clones are kept and a portion is missing. This sample yields fewer than 500,000 clones, of which approximately 90% are seen a single time; 9% to 15% belongs to the top ten. This chain uses TRBV27 with TRBJ2-2; a possible D gene is TRBD1 (6 bases). The receptor's source is a person between 18 and 59 years old who received the Ad26.COV2.S COVID-19 vaccine or a placebo. The source material was peripheral blood, sampled in a trial of Ad26.COV2.S vaccine versus placebo. The CDR3 bases are TGTGCCAGCAGTGATTATGAGGGGGTAAACACCGGGGAGCTGTTTTTT. Translated: CASSDYEGVNTGELFF.